The clone carrying this T cell receptor beta chain was seen many times. Its antigen is undetermined. Germline CDR1 reads GTSNPN; CDR2 reads SVGIG (reference sequence). The CDR3 has 12 residues. V was shortened by 4 bases and J by 5 bases, with 6 bases between the two germline ends. The record originates from a study of metastatic and nonmetastatic thyroid tumors. Study in general: It was across blood and tumor or nodule tissue from malignant and benign thyroid patients that repertoires were compared. General observations from the study: A significant increase in TCR beta diversity was reportedly seen in malignant thyroid tumors relative to benign nodules, in blood and tumor.

In the original workflow: What underpinned the distant-metastasis classifier for papillary thyroid cancer was the set of CDR3 differences across clinicopathological groups. TCRdb redid the clone calls on the PCR reads using MiXCR. The V and J calls were not made by the authors but by TCRdb's processing. Of 35,000 to 45,000 clones listed, roughly an eighth are singletons. Thyroid surgery was preceded by no treatment in any patient. Input material: blood. The origin of this receptor is a male donor with papillary thyroid cancer or a benign thyroid nodule (not recorded which). Some clones in this sample may be carry-over from other donors' samples. The chain combines TRBV30 with TRBJ1-6, with D unclear. The CDR3 loop is CAWNRNNSPLHF. The CDR3 DNA reads as TGTGCCTGGAATCGAAATAATTCACCCCTCCACTTT.